These 8 T cell receptor beta chains share one sample of origin, sequenced in a study of blood T cells in healthy people across ages. Next came a second PCR, run for roughly 6 to 11 cycles, which used a sample-barcoded 5' primer along with a J-beta primer mix. TCRdb called the 5' RACE reads again in MiXCR, with one record for every CDR3 protein. The table records around 580,000 distinct CDR3 sequences, around half of them present only once. The specimen sequenced was blood. These receptors originate from a man aged 80 or over in good health.

This clonotype was counted many times. The chain is built from TRBV6-5 and TRBJ2-1; 7 bases are a match to TRBD2. With V trimmed by 5 bases and J by 3 bases, 7 bases remained unmatched. The CDR3 is 15 residues long. The germline V gene encodes CDR1 MNHEY and CDR2 SVGAGI. The CDR3 loop is CASSGTTNFYNEQFF. CDR3 DNA sequence: TGTGCCAGCAGTGGGACTACGAACTTCTACAATGAGCAGTTCTTC.

This chain connects TRBV5-1 to TRBJ1-2, with D unresolved. V lost 7 bases and J lost 5, with 12 bases in between. The CDR3 is made up of 12 amino acids. Per the germline V gene, CDR1 is SGHRS and CDR2 is YFSETQ. Written as DNA, the CDR3 is TGCGCCAGCGGGAGTTCGGGATATGGCTACACCTTC. Its translation: CASGSSGYGYTF.

V gene TRBV6-2 or TRBV6-3 combines with J gene TRBJ2-7; D call uncertain. The ends were cut back, 5 bases at V and 4 bases at J, with 15 bases in the middle. In germline, CDR1 is MNHEY, CDR2 SVGEGT. The CDR3 has 14 amino acids. CDR3 amino acids: CASSQGRTLYEQYF. CDR3 DNA sequence: TGTGCCAGCAGTCAAGGTCGGACGTTGTACGAGCAGTACTTC.

This clonotype occurred a few times. The chain couples TRBV9 to TRBJ2-7; D may be TRBD1 (6 bases). CDR3 length equals 15 residues. From germline, CDR1 is SGDLS and CDR2 YYNGEE. With 0 bases removed from V and 0 bases from J, the gap between germline ends came to 10 bases. CDR3 DNA sequence: TGTGCCAGCAGCGTAGGCCCAGGGGTCTCCTACGAGCAGTACTTC. It yields the protein CASSVGPGVSYEQYF.

The chain links TRBV6-2 or TRBV6-3 to TRBJ2-7, with 7 bases identical to TRBD1. This CDR3 is 15 amino acids long. Germline V gene data show CDR1 as MNHEY and CDR2 as SVGEGT. V shed 1 base and J 4 bases; nucleotides not matched to a gene: 7. CDR3 region: CASSYFPGQRYEQYF. The CDR3 DNA sequence: TGTGCCAGCAGTTACTTCCCGGGACAGAGATACGAGCAGTACTTC.

Of note for this clonotype: One end of the junction fails to match germline, which may point to a read error. This chain connects TRBV28 to TRBJ1-6; 7 nucleotides match TRBD1. This CDR3 spans 15 amino acids. In germline, CDR1 is MDHEN, CDR2 SYDVKM. The CDR3 nucleotides are TGTGTCAGCAGTTTCCCGACAGGGAATAATTCACCCCTCCACTTT. Translated: CVSSFPTGNNSPLHF.

The V call is TRBV7-2, the J call TRBJ2-5; tentative D call: TRBD1 (6 bases). The CDR3 extends over 13 amino acids. The germline V gene has CDR1 SGHTA and CDR2 FQGNSA. V was shortened by 5 bases and J by 4 bases, with 11 bases between the two germline ends. The DNA of the CDR3 is TGTGCCAGCAGCGGAGACAGGCTAGAGACCCAGTACTTC. It encodes CASSGDRLETQYF. Full variable domain (rest looked up from reference TRBV7-2 and TRBJ2-5): GAGVSQSPSNKVTEKGKDVELRCDPISGHTALYWYRQSLGQGLEFLIYFQGNSAPDKSGLPSDRFSAERTGGSVSTLTIQRTQQEDSAVYLCASSGDRLETQYFGPGTRLLVL.

The sample holds one count of this clonotype. A much larger clone is a single base away; this may be a read error. The J gene is TRBJ1-5, the V gene TRBV6-5; no clear D. In germline, CDR1 is MNHEY, CDR2 SVGAGI. The CDR3 spans 13 residues. Trimming took 5 bases from V and 6 from J, leaving 11 bases between them. DNA for the CDR3: TGTGCCAGCAGTCCTCAGGACCGTCAGCCCCAGCATTTT. This sequence encodes CASSPQDRQPQHF.